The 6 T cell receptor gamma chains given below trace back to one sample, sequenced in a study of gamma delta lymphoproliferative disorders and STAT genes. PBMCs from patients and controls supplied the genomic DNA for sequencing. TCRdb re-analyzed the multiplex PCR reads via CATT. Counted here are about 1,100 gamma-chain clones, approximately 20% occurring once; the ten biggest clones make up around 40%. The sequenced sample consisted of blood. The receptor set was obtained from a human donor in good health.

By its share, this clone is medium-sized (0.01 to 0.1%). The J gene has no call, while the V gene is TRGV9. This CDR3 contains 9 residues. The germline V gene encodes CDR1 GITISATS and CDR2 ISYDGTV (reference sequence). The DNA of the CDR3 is TGTGCCTTGTGGGAACTTTTACTCTTT. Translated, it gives CALWELLLF.

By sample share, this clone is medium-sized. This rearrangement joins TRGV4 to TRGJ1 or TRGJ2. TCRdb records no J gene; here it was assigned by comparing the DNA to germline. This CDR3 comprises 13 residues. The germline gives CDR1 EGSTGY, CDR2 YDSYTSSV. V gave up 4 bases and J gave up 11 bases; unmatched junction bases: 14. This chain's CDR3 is CATWDPTGWEKLF. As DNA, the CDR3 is TGTGCCACCTGGGACCCTACTGGGTGGGAGAAACTCTTT.

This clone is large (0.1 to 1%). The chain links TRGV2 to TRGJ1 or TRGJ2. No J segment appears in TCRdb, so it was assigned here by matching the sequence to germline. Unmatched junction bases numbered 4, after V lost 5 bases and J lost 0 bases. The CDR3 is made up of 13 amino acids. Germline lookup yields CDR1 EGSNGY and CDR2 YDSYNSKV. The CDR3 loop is CATWAGNYYKKLF. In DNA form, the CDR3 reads TGTGCCACCTGGGCTGGGAATTATTATAAGAAACTCTTT.

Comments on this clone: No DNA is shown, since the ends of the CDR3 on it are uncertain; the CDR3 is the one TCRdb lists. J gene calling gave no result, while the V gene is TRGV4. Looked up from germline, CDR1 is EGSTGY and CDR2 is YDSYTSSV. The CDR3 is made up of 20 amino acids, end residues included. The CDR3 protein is CATWDHNIIIRNSLAVEQHF.

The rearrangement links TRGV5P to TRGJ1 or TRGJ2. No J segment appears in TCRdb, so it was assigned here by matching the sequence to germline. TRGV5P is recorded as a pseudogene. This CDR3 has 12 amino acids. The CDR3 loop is CATWGRLYKKLF. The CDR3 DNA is TGTGCCACCTGGGGCAGGCTATATAAGAAACTCTTT.

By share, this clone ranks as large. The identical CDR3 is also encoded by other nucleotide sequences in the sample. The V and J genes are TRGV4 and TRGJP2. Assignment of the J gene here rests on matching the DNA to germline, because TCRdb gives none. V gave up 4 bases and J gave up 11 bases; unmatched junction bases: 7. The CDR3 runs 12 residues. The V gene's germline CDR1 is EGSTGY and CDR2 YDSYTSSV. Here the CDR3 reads CATWEGGWIKTF. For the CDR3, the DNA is TGTGCCACCTGGGAAGGAGGGTGGATCAAGACGTTT.